These 2 T cell receptor beta chains were sequenced from one sample in a study of blood T cell repertoires in COVID-19. Some clones are missing from TCRdb's copy, which holds only in-frame ones; the method was immunoSEQ multiplex PCR. This table holds about 140,000 clones, 81% found once. Sequenced input: peripheral blood. These receptors came from a human donor in a cohort sampled during active COVID-19.

This chain joins TRBV7-9 and TRBJ1-6, with a possible D match to TRBD1 (5 bases). Germline CDR1 and CDR2: SEHNR and FQNEAQ (reference sequence). V was shortened by 6 bases and J by 9 bases, with 18 bases between the two germline ends. The CDR3 loop spans 15 amino acids. The DNA of the CDR3 is TGTGCCAGCAGGCCCGCCGGGGCGGAGGGTTCACCCCTCCACTTT. Its protein is CASRPAGAEGSPLHF.

This chain links TRBV13 with TRBJ2-1; TRBD2 might be the D (5 bases). The CDR3 extends over 15 amino acids. The V gene lost 6 bases and the J gene lost 1 base, with 13 bases spanning the gap. Germline lookup yields CDR1 PRHDT and CDR2 FYEKMQ (reference sequence). The CDR3 reads CASSSDRGSYNEQFF. CDR3 nucleotide sequence: TGTGCCAGCAGTTCCGACCGGGGTTCCTACAATGAGCAGTTCTTC.